The entry below gives a single T cell receptor beta chain sequence along with its context. This entry is derived from a study of blood T cell repertoires in COVID-19. Across the whole study: COVID-19 samples collected from the United States, Italy and Spain covered acute and convalescent phases.

CDR1 and CDR2 from the germline V gene are SGHRS and YFSETQ. The V gene end was trimmed by 6 bases and the J gene end by 0 bases; junction bases not matched to a gene: 2. CDR3 length equals 14 residues. This table comes from immunoSEQ multiplex PCR, and its TCRdb copy is limited to in-frame clones, with some not included. The sample includes 65,000 to 80,000 clones, around 91% of them seen just once. Sequenced material: peripheral blood. The sequence was obtained from a human donor in a cohort sampled during active COVID-19. This chain joins TRBV5-1 and TRBJ2-2; 7 nucleotides line up with TRBD1. CDR3: CASTGQTNTGELFF. CDR3 nucleotides: TGCGCCAGCACGGGACAGACGAACACCGGGGAGCTGTTTTTT.